The entry below describes one TCR beta chain. Its antigen is not known. Each diagnosis was determined on the basis of clinical symptoms, serum thyroxine, TRAb, thyroid ultrasound and orbital computed tomography. Germline values: CDR1 SEHNR, CDR2 FQNEAQ (reference sequence). V was clipped by 5 bases and J by 0 bases, with 17 bases between them. This CDR3 region has 18 residues. The data stem from a study of Graves' ophthalmopathy and Graves' hyperthyroidism. Study-wide results and limits: In blood appeared most of the expanded thyroid clonotypes whose frequency exceeded 0.001. A 13-signature model separated ophthalmopathy from stable hyperthyroidism, just over 85% sensitivity, around 81% specificity.

Amplification targeted the TCR beta CDR3 regions, with RNA transcripts as the source material. First-round RT-PCR used HTBI primers; second-round multiplex PCR followed. Using its own MiXCR run on the multiplex PCR reads, TCRdb lists one record per CDR3 protein. The sample holds about 700,000 distinct CDR3 sequences; more than 40% are singletons and the top ten take more than 2.5%. Sequences were obtained from peripheral blood. This TCR derives from an adult man with Graves' ophthalmopathy. The V and J genes are TRBV7-9 and TRBJ2-6; D gene ambiguous. This CDR3 is CASSQDFVPSSGANVLTF. The CDR3 DNA sequence: TGTGCCAGCAGCCAAGACTTTGTCCCAAGCTCTGGGGCCAACGTCCTGACTTTC. Full variable domain (rest looked up from reference TRBV7-9 and TRBJ2-6): DTGVSQNPRHKITKRGQNVTFRCDPISEHNRLYWYRQTLGQGPEFLTYFQNEAQLEKSRLLSDRFSAERPKGSFSTLEIQRTEQGDSAMYLCASSQDFVPSSGANVLTFGAGSRLTVL.